The entry below gives a single T cell receptor beta chain sequence along with its context. Its antigen is unidentified. The sample is drawn from a study of blood T cells in healthy people across ages. The wider study: Capture by template switching was about one barcoded beta molecule per two T cells.

Study results and limitations: Long-lived donors carried more naive CD4+ cells and greater diversity than aged donors. With donor CMV status unknown, expanded clonotype changes were possibly confounded. As age increased, TCR beta diversity per million T cells fell in a roughly linear fashion.

The CDR3 has 14 amino acids. Between the trimmed V and J ends, which lost 8 bases and 5 bases, there was a span of 18 bases. CDR1 is MNHEY, CDR2 SVGAGI, per germline. Through a sample-barcoded 5' primer and a J-beta primer mix, a second PCR was run for roughly 7 to 12 cycles. TCRdb used MiXCR to reprocess the 5' RACE reads, holding one entry per CDR3 protein. In the table there are fewer than 2,000,000 distinct CDR3 sequences, roughly a third of which are singletons. Sequenced material: blood. The source of this sequence is a woman in her twenties or thirties in good health. The chain couples TRBV6-5 to TRBJ2-5; the D gene is possibly TRBD2 (5 bases). In nucleotides, the CDR3 is TGTGCCAGCCGCGTGACTACGGCGGGTGAGACCCAGTACTTC. Amino acids: CASRVTTAGETQYF.